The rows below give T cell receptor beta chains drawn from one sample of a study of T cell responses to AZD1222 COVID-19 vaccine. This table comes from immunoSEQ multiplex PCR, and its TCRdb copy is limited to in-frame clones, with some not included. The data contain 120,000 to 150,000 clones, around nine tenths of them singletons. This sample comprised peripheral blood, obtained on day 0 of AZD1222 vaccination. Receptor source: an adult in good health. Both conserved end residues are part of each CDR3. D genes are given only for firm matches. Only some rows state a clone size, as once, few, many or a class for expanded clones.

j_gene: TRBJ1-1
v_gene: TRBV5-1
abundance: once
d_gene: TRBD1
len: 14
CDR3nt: TGCGCCAGCAGCTTGGGACAGGGGTCCACTGAAGCTTTCTTT
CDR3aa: CASSLGQGSTEAFF

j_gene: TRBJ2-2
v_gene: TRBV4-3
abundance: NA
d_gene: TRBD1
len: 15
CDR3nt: TGCGCCAGCAGCCAGGGGACAGGGATCACCGGGGAGCTGTTTTTT
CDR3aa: CASSQGTGITGELFF

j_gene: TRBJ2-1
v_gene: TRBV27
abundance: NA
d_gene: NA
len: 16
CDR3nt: TGTGCCAGCAGTTTAAACACGGGGAGCTCCTACAATGAGCAGTTCTTC
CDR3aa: CASSLNTGSSYNEQFF

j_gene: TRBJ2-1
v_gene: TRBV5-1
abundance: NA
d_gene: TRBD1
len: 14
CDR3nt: TGCGCCAGCAGCCCGGGACAGAGGGGAAATGAGCAGTTCTTC
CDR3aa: CASSPGQRGNEQFF

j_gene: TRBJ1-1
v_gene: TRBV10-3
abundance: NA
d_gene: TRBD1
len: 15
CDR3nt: TGTGCCATCAGTCCGGGACAGGCGAAGAACACTGAAGCTTTCTTT
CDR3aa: CAISPGQAKNTEAFF

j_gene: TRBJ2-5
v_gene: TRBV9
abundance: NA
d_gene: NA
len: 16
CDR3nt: TGTGCCAGCAGCGTCAGCCGTGGGGGGCAGAAAGAGACCCAGTACTTC
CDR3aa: CASSVSRGGQKETQYF

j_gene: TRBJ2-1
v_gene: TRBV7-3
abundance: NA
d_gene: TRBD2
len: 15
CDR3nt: TGTGCCAGCAGCCGTAGCGGGAGGGCCGACAATGAGCAGTTCTTC
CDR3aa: CASSRSGRADNEQFF

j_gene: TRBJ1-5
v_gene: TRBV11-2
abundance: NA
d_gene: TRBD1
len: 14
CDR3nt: TGTGCCAGCAGCTTCGGGACAGGCAATCAGCCCCAGCATTTT
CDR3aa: CASSFGTGNQPQHF

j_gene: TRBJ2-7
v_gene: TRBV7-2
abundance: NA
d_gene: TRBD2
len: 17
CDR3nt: TGTGCCAGCAGCTCGGACGGACTAGCGGGGGCTATTAGGGAGCAGTACTTC
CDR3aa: CASSSDGLAGAIREQYF

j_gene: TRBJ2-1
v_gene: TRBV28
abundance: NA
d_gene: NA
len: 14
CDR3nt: TGTGCCAGCAGTGATCTGGGGTACTACAATGAGCAGTTCTTC
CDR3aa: CASSDLGYYNEQFF

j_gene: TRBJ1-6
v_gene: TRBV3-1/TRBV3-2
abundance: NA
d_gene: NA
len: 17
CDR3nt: TGTGCCAGCAGCCAAGGGGACGTAAGCTCCTATAATTCACCCCTCCACTTT
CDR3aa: CASSQGDVSSYNSPLHF

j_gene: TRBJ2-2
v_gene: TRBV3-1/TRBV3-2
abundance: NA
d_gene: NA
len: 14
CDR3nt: TGTGCCAGCAGCCAAGTCAGGTCGTCCGGGGAGCTGTTTTTT
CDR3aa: CASSQVRSSGELFF

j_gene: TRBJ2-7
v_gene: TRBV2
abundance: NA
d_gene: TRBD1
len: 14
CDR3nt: TGTGCCAGCACCAAGCTGACAGGGACCTACGAGCAGTACTTC
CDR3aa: CASTKLTGTYEQYF

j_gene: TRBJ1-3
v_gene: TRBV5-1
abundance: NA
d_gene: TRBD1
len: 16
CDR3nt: TGCGCCAGCAGCTTGGCGGGACAGGGATATGGAAACACCATATATTTT
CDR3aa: CASSLAGQGYGNTIYF

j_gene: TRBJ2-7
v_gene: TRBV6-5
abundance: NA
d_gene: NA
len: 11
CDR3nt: TGTGCCAGCAGCCTCCTCGAGACGCAGTACTTC
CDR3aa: CASSLLETQYF

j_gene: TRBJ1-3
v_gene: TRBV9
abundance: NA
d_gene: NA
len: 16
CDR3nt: TGTGCCAGCAGCGTAGCTGGCTCTAGCTCTGGAAACACCATATATTTT
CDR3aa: CASSVAGSSSGNTIYF

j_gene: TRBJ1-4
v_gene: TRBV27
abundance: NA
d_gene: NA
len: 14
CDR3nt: TGTGCCAGCAGTTGGGACAAGTTTAATGAAAAACTGTTTTTT
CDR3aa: CASSWDKFNEKLFF

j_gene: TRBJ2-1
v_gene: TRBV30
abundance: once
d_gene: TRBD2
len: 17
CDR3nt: TGTGCCTGGAGCCTATCCTTAAGCGGGAGCTCCTACAATGAGCAGTTCTTC
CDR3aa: CAWSLSLSGSSYNEQFF

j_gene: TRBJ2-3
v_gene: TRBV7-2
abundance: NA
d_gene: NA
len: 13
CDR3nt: TGTGCCAGCACCGGGGACCTCACAGATACGCAGTATTTT
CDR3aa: CASTGDLTDTQYF

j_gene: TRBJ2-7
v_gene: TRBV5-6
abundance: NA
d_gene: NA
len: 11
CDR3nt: TGTGCCAGCAGCCTCGCCCGCGAGCAGTACTTC
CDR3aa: CASSLAREQYF

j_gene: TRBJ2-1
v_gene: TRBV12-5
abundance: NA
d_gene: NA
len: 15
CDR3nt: TGTGCTAGTTACCTCCCCGGTACAGGGCGGAATGAGCAGTTCTTC
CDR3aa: CASYLPGTGRNEQFF

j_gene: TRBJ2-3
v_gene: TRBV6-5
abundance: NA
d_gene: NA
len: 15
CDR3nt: TGTGCCAGCAGTTACGGAGGAGGGCCCACAGATACGCAGTATTTT
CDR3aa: CASSYGGGPTDTQYF

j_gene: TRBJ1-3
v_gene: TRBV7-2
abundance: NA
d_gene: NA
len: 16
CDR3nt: TGTGCCAGCAGCCTCGCGCGACCCTCGGACGGAAACACCATATATTTT
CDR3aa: CASSLARPSDGNTIYF

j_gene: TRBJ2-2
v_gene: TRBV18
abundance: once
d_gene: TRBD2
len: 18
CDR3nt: TGTGCCAGCTCACCACGAACGGATAGCGGGAGAGGGGCCGGGGAGCTGTTTTTT
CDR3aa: CASSPRTDSGRGAGELFF